A selection of T cell receptor beta chains follows, all from one sample in a study of CD8 T cells in Susac syndrome. One entry per CDR3 protein, called by TCRdb with MiXCR from the immunoSEQ multiplex PCR reads. The repertoire has 150,000 or so distinct CDR3 sequences, around 95% of them found once; the top ten carry 0.13% to 0.15%. Material for sequencing was CD8+ T cells from PBMCs. These receptors were collected from a human donor with multiple sclerosis. Both conserved end residues are part of each CDR3. A D gene is named only where the DNA matches it firmly. Rows may omit the clone size; those that give it use once, few, many or a size class.

TRBD2,-,TRBJ2-1,TRBV29-1,CSVGLAGRVEQFF,TGCAGCGTGGGACTAGCGGGGAGGGTAGAGCAGTTCTTC
-,-,TRBJ1-2,TRBV5-1,CASSPPGTSGYTF,TGCGCCAGCAGCCCTCCCGGGACAAGCGGCTACACCTTC
TRBD1,-,TRBJ2-5,TRBV28,CASSFTGDQETQYF,TGTGCCAGCAGTTTTACAGGGGATCAAGAGACCCAGTACTTC
TRBD2,-,TRBJ2-1,TRBV6-5,CASSSSGGIYNEQFF,TGTGCCAGCAGTTCTAGCGGGGGTATCTACAATGAGCAGTTCTTC
-,-,TRBJ2-7,TRBV13,CASSPPRLKEQYF,TGTGCCAGCAGCCCACCCCGTTTGAAGGAGCAGTACTTC
-,-,TRBJ2-2,TRBV9,CASSVDPGTSYTGELFF,TGTGCCAGCAGCGTAGATCCAGGGACCTCCTACACCGGGGAGCTGTTTTTT
-,-,TRBJ2-1,TRBV6-5,CASSYSTTGNEQFF,TGTGCCAGCAGTTACTCCACTACGGGCAATGAGCAGTTCTTC
TRBD1,-,TRBJ1-2,TRBV9,CASSETDRDGYTF,TGTGCCAGCAGCGAGACAGACAGGGACGGCTACACCTTC
-,-,TRBJ2-3,TRBV2,CASSVPGTDTQYF,TGTGCCAGCAGCGTGCCCGGGACAGATACGCAGTATTTT
-,-,TRBJ2-5,TRBV6-5,CASSYSTGVGETQYF,TGTGCCAGCAGTTACTCGACCGGGGTAGGAGAGACCCAGTACTTC
-,-,TRBJ2-4,TRBV13,CASSPGPVQYF,TGTGCCAGCAGCCCGGGGCCCGTTCAGTACTTC
-,-,TRBJ1-6,TRBV6-5,CASSYGSEAPLHF,TGTGCCAGCAGTTACGGGTCGGAGGCACCCCTCCACTTT
TRBD1,-,TRBJ2-7,TRBV27,CASRQGPAYEQYF,TGTGCCAGCAGACAGGGGCCAGCCTACGAGCAGTACTTC
TRBD1,-,TRBJ2-3,TRBV29-1,CSVDGQGTDTDTQYF,TGCAGCGTTGACGGACAGGGGACGGACACAGATACGCAGTATTTT
-,-,TRBJ1-5,TRBV30,CAWSAPPDTPQHF,TGTGCCTGGAGTGCTCCGCCGGATACGCCCCAGCATTTT
TRBD1,once,TRBJ1-6,TRBV27,CASRLDRSDLHF,TGTGCCAGCAGATTGGACAGGTCAGACCTCCACTTT
-,-,TRBJ2-7,TRBV11-2,CASSLVRTYEQYF,TGTGCCAGCAGCTTAGTGAGAACCTACGAGCAGTACTTC
-,-,TRBJ2-5,TRBV12-3/TRBV12-4,CASSHLGKETQYF,TGTGCCAGCAGTCACTTAGGGAAAGAGACCCAGTACTTC
-,-,TRBJ2-1,TRBV15,CATSSPGGDEQFF,TGTGCCACCAGCTCCCCCGGGGGCGATGAGCAGTTCTTC
-,-,TRBJ1-2,TRBV7-9,CASSLVRQADYGYTF,TGTGCCAGCAGCTTAGTCCGACAGGCGGACTATGGCTACACCTTC
TRBD2,-,TRBJ2-5,TRBV7-8,CASSLGASGEETQYF,TGTGCCAGCAGCTTAGGGGCTAGCGGGGAAGAGACCCAGTACTTC
-,-,TRBJ1-1,TRBV6-4,CASSEDGGMNTEAFF,TGTGCCAGCAGTGAGGATGGGGGAATGAACACTGAAGCTTTCTTT
-,-,TRBJ2-4,TRBV7-2,CASSPQDSLAKNIQYF,TGTGCCAGCAGCCCACAGGACTCTCTAGCCAAAAACATTCAGTACTTC
TRBD2,-,TRBJ2-1,TRBV30,CAWSSGTSASNEQFF,TGTGCCTGGAGCTCGGGGACTAGCGCCTCCAATGAGCAGTTCTTC
-,-,TRBJ2-5,TRBV27,CASSLLFSGPQETQYF,TGTGCCAGCAGTTTATTGTTTTCGGGACCCCAAGAGACCCAGTACTTC
TRBD2,-,TRBJ2-7,TRBV2,CASSIRLAGYEQYF,TGTGCCAGCAGTATCCGACTAGCGGGGTACGAGCAGTACTTC
TRBD2,-,TRBJ2-3,TRBV27,CASAGGAGGMDTQYF,TGTGCCAGCGCGGGAGGGGCAGGGGGAATGGATACGCAGTATTTT
-,-,TRBJ2-5,TRBV9,CASSVGTSQETQYF,TGTGCCAGCAGCGTAGGCACCTCCCAAGAGACCCAGTACTTC
-,-,TRBJ2-7,TRBV30,CALGTSTEQYF,TGTGCCTTGGGGACCTCTACCGAGCAGTACTTC
TRBD1,-,TRBJ1-2,TRBV12-5,CASGPGQGSEIGYTF,TGTGCTAGTGGTCCGGGACAGGGAAGTGAGATAGGCTACACCTTC
-,-,TRBJ2-3,TRBV9,CASSVVPVTDTQYF,TGTGCCAGCAGCGTAGTACCCGTCACAGATACGCAGTATTTT
TRBD2,-,TRBJ2-5,TRBV20-1,CSASRASGLYQETQYF,TGCAGTGCTAGCCGGGCTAGCGGGTTGTACCAAGAGACCCAGTACTTC
-,-,TRBJ2-1,TRBV28,CASSETGEQFF,TGTGCCAGCAGTGAAACAGGGGAGCAGTTCTTC
-,-,TRBJ2-4,TRBV3-1,CASSQRTENIQYF,TGTGCCAGCAGCCAACGTACCGAAAACATTCAGTACTTC
-,-,TRBJ2-3,TRBV7-3,CASSLGQFSTDTQYF,TGTGCCAGCAGCCTCGGACAGTTTAGCACAGATACGCAGTATTTT
TRBD1,-,TRBJ1-2,TRBV4-1,CASSPVLGQGSNYGYTF,TGCGCCAGCAGCCCAGTTTTGGGACAGGGGTCTAACTATGGCTACACCTTC
TRBD1,-,TRBJ1-1,TRBV9,CASSVVGGANTEAFF,TGTGCCAGCAGCGTAGTAGGGGGCGCGAACACTGAAGCTTTCTTT
-,-,TRBJ2-4,TRBV29-1,CSVTGLLSNLAKNIQYF,TGCAGCGTTACGGGACTCCTATCCAACCTAGCCAAAAACATTCAGTACTTC
-,-,TRBJ2-1,TRBV13,CASSPTADRSSYNEQFF,TGTGCCAGCAGCCCTACTGCCGACAGGAGCTCCTACAATGAGCAGTTCTTC
-,-,TRBJ2-7,TRBV5-1,CASSPYRVHDEQYF,TGCGCCAGCAGCCCATATCGCGTACATGACGAGCAGTACTTC
-,-,TRBJ1-2,TRBV20-1,CSARGTDHYGYTF,TGCAGTGCTAGAGGGACCGATCACTATGGCTACACCTTC
-,once,TRBJ2-7,TRBV12-3/TRBV12-4,CASSSGWSGDFGNEQYF,TGTGCCAGCAGTTCCGGGTGGTCTGGTGACTTCGGGAACGAGCAGTACTTC
-,once,TRBJ2-1,TRBV9,CASSVVDDPGASNEQFF,TGTGCCAGCAGCGTAGTAGACGACCCTGGAGCCTCCAATGAGCAGTTCTTC
TRBD1,-,TRBJ2-5,TRBV9,CASNPGTGHQETQYF,TGTGCCAGCAACCCCGGGACAGGACATCAAGAGACCCAGTACTTC
-,once,TRBJ2-3,TRBV19,CASGSGTLRTDTQYF,TGTGCCAGTGGAAGTGGGACTTTACGTACAGATACGCAGTATTTT
TRBD1,-,TRBJ1-3,TRBV6-1,CASSNKSTGVSGNTIYF,TGTGCCAGCAGTAATAAGAGCACAGGGGTCTCTGGAAACACCATATATTTT
-,-,TRBJ2-5,TRBV15,CATSRGRQQETQYF,TGTGCCACCAGCAGAGGGCGGCAACAAGAGACCCAGTACTTC
TRBD2,-,TRBJ2-5,TRBV3-1,CASSQGTSGAQETQYF,TGTGCCAGCAGCCAAGGCACTAGCGGGGCCCAAGAGACCCAGTACTTC
-,-,TRBJ1-5,TRBV25-1,CASSGWGQPQHF,TGTGCCAGCAGTGGGTGGGGCCAGCCCCAGCATTTT
TRBD1,-,TRBJ1-1,TRBV20-1,CSARPQDRAQAFF,TGCAGTGCTAGACCCCAGGACAGGGCTCAAGCTTTCTTT
-,-,TRBJ2-5,TRBV20-1,CSARGPQETQYF,TGCAGTGCTCGGGGACCCCAAGAGACCCAGTACTTC
-,-,TRBJ1-1,TRBV7-9,CASSFTGPGGTEAFF,TGTGCCAGCAGCTTCACAGGACCCGGGGGCACTGAAGCTTTCTTT
-,-,TRBJ2-7,TRBV7-3,CASSLFPGTYEQYF,TGTGCCAGCAGCTTATTCCCGGGAACCTACGAGCAGTACTTC
TRBD1,-,TRBJ1-4,TRBV9,CASSPHGTGTNEKLFF,TGTGCCAGCAGCCCACACGGGACAGGGACAAATGAAAAACTGTTTTTT
-,-,TRBJ2-3,TRBV20-1,CSARWRGSTDTQYF,TGCAGTGCGCGATGGCGGGGTAGCACAGATACGCAGTATTTT